Listed below are T cell receptor beta chains from one sample, sequenced in a study of blood T cell repertoires in COVID-19. Using immunoSEQ multiplex PCR, the repertoire was profiled, and TCRdb retains in-frame clones only, with some absent. The table lists 150,000 to 200,000 clones, more than 75% of them singletons. The sample taken for sequencing was peripheral blood. The source is a man aged 40-50 years with active or convalescent COVID-19. CDR3s include the opening cysteine and the closing phenylalanine or tryptophan. The D gene is left open where the match is weak. Clone size, where shown, is once, few, many, or a class for clones that have expanded.

j_call: TRBJ1-6; clone_size: NA; v_call: TRBV5-1; d_call: NA; cdr3_nt: TGCGCCAGCTATACATACGGTTCTAGGGGTTATTCACCCCTCCACTTT; cdr3_aa: CASYTYGSRGYSPLHF
j_call: TRBJ1-4; clone_size: NA; v_call: TRBV6-6; d_call: NA; cdr3_nt: TGTGCCAGCAGTTACTCGGGGGAGGGGTTTGAAAAACTGTTTTTT; cdr3_aa: CASSYSGEGFEKLFF
j_call: TRBJ2-7; clone_size: NA; v_call: TRBV3-1/TRBV3-2; d_call: NA; cdr3_nt: TGTGCCAGCAGTCGAACAGGTTATCCCTACGAGCAGTACTTC; cdr3_aa: CASSRTGYPYEQYF
j_call: TRBJ1-1; clone_size: once; v_call: TRBV5-1; d_call: TRBD1; cdr3_nt: TGCGCCAGCAGCGGTGAGGGACAGGGGAACACTGAAGCTTTCTTT; cdr3_aa: CASSGEGQGNTEAFF
j_call: TRBJ1-5; clone_size: NA; v_call: TRBV6-1; d_call: TRBD1; cdr3_nt: TGTGCCAGCAGTGATAGACGCTCGTGGGGACAGGTTAGCAATCAGCCCCAGCATTTT; cdr3_aa: CASSDRRSWGQVSNQPQHF
j_call: TRBJ1-2; clone_size: NA; v_call: TRBV15; d_call: NA; cdr3_nt: TGTGCCACCAGCGGCCCGGACAGTAAGAGGGGTGGCTACACCTTC; cdr3_aa: CATSGPDSKRGGYTF
j_call: TRBJ1-1; clone_size: NA; v_call: TRBV27; d_call: TRBD1; cdr3_nt: TGTGCCAGCAGTTTATCCGTGACAGGGCTGAACACTGAAGCTTTCTTT; cdr3_aa: CASSLSVTGLNTEAFF
j_call: TRBJ1-3; clone_size: NA; v_call: TRBV2; d_call: TRBD1; cdr3_nt: TGTGCCAGCAGGCCAACAGGGGACTCTGGAAACACCATATATTTT; cdr3_aa: CASRPTGDSGNTIYF
j_call: TRBJ1-6; clone_size: NA; v_call: TRBV5-1; d_call: NA; cdr3_nt: TGCGCCAGCCAAAAGGACGGAGGATTCGGGTCACCCCTCCACTTT; cdr3_aa: CASQKDGGFGSPLHF
j_call: TRBJ1-1; clone_size: NA; v_call: TRBV5-1; d_call: NA; cdr3_nt: TGCGCCAGCAGCTTGGGACAAGCCACTGAAGCTTTCTTT; cdr3_aa: CASSLGQATEAFF
j_call: TRBJ1-5; clone_size: NA; v_call: TRBV7-9; d_call: TRBD1; cdr3_nt: TGTGCCAGCAGCTTAGCGCTACAGGGGTATAGCAATCAGCCCCAGCATTTT; cdr3_aa: CASSLALQGYSNQPQHF
j_call: TRBJ1-2; clone_size: NA; v_call: TRBV12-1; d_call: NA; cdr3_nt: TGTGCCAGCAGCCCCCACAGGGCCTATGGATCCTATGGCTACACCTTC; cdr3_aa: CASSPHRAYGSYGYTF
j_call: TRBJ1-1; clone_size: NA; v_call: TRBV29-1; d_call: NA; cdr3_nt: TGCAGCGCTAATCAACGGGTGGTGGACACTGAAGCTTTCTTT; cdr3_aa: CSANQRVVDTEAFF
j_call: TRBJ2-1; clone_size: few; v_call: TRBV7-3; d_call: TRBD2; cdr3_nt: TGTGCCAGCAGCTCGAACCGGGGGGACTACAATGAGCAGTTCTTC; cdr3_aa: CASSSNRGDYNEQFF
j_call: TRBJ2-7; clone_size: NA; v_call: TRBV7-2; d_call: TRBD1; cdr3_nt: TGTGCCAGCAGCTCGACCCAAGGACAGGGGGTGAGGGAGCAGTACTTC; cdr3_aa: CASSSTQGQGVREQYF
j_call: TRBJ1-5; clone_size: NA; v_call: TRBV5-1; d_call: NA; cdr3_nt: TGCGCCAGCAGCTTGGTAGCAGAGGGTCAGCCCCAGCATTTT; cdr3_aa: CASSLVAEGQPQHF
j_call: TRBJ1-2; clone_size: NA; v_call: TRBV18; d_call: NA; cdr3_nt: TGTGCCAGCTCACCTTGGGCGGCAGGGGTCTATGGCTACACCTTC; cdr3_aa: CASSPWAAGVYGYTF
j_call: TRBJ1-2; clone_size: NA; v_call: TRBV6-5; d_call: NA; cdr3_nt: TGTGCCAGCAGACCCGTGGCGGGAAACTATGGCTACACCTTC; cdr3_aa: CASRPVAGNYGYTF
j_call: TRBJ1-2; clone_size: NA; v_call: TRBV5-1; d_call: NA; cdr3_nt: TGCGCCAGCAGCTTGGAGTCGGAGGGCTACACCTTC; cdr3_aa: CASSLESEGYTF
j_call: TRBJ1-3; clone_size: few; v_call: TRBV7-3; d_call: NA; cdr3_nt: TGTGCCAGCAGCATTACCGGGAGGGCTGGAAACACCATATATTTT; cdr3_aa: CASSITGRAGNTIYF
j_call: TRBJ2-1; clone_size: NA; v_call: TRBV18; d_call: NA; cdr3_nt: TGTGCCAGCTCACAACAGGGAAATGAGCAGTTCTTC; cdr3_aa: CASSQQGNEQFF
j_call: TRBJ2-7; clone_size: NA; v_call: TRBV27; d_call: TRBD1; cdr3_nt: TGTGCCAGCAGAAAGACAGGGGCCCCCTACGAGCAGTACTTC; cdr3_aa: CASRKTGAPYEQYF
j_call: TRBJ2-2; clone_size: NA; v_call: TRBV7-3; d_call: TRBD1; cdr3_nt: TGTGCCAGCAGCCCAAGTGGGACAGCTAACACCGGGGAGCTGTTTTTT; cdr3_aa: CASSPSGTANTGELFF
j_call: TRBJ1-1; clone_size: NA; v_call: TRBV5-1; d_call: NA; cdr3_nt: TGCGCCAGCAGCTTAGACAGTGTCATGAACACTGAAGCTTTCTTT; cdr3_aa: CASSLDSVMNTEAFF
j_call: TRBJ2-3; clone_size: NA; v_call: TRBV18; d_call: TRBD2; cdr3_nt: TGTGCCAGCTCACCTCGGTTGCCTAGCGGGTACACAGATACGCAGTATTTT; cdr3_aa: CASSPRLPSGYTDTQYF
j_call: TRBJ2-7; clone_size: once; v_call: TRBV19; d_call: NA; cdr3_nt: TGTGCCAGTAGTATTGGGGAGGTCTACGAGCAGTACTTC; cdr3_aa: CASSIGEVYEQYF
j_call: TRBJ1-2; clone_size: NA; v_call: TRBV29-1; d_call: NA; cdr3_nt: TGCAGCGTTGAAGGGCAGTTCTATGGCTACACCTTC; cdr3_aa: CSVEGQFYGYTF
j_call: TRBJ2-3; clone_size: NA; v_call: TRBV11-1; d_call: TRBD2; cdr3_nt: TGTGCCAGCAGCTTAGCGCTGACTAGCGGGGACCTTAATACGCAGTATTTT; cdr3_aa: CASSLALTSGDLNTQYF
j_call: TRBJ2-7; clone_size: NA; v_call: TRBV5-4; d_call: NA; cdr3_nt: TGTGCCAGCAGCTTTCAGGGGAGCTCCTACGAGCAGTACTTC; cdr3_aa: CASSFQGSSYEQYF
j_call: TRBJ1-6; clone_size: NA; v_call: TRBV2; d_call: TRBD1; cdr3_nt: TGTGCCAGCATTCACCGGGACAGAAATTCACCCCTCCACTTT; cdr3_aa: CASIHRDRNSPLHF
j_call: TRBJ1-1; clone_size: NA; v_call: TRBV5-4; d_call: NA; cdr3_nt: TGTGCCAGCAGCATTGGGACTTCTTCGAATACTGAAGCTTTCTTT; cdr3_aa: CASSIGTSSNTEAFF
j_call: TRBJ2-3; clone_size: NA; v_call: TRBV7-9; d_call: NA; cdr3_nt: TGTGCCAGCAGCTTAGATGGAGTGACAGATACGCAGTATTTT; cdr3_aa: CASSLDGVTDTQYF
j_call: TRBJ1-3; clone_size: few; v_call: TRBV2; d_call: TRBD1; cdr3_nt: TGTGCCAGCAGTGACCCCGACAGGGATGGAAACACCATATATTTT; cdr3_aa: CASSDPDRDGNTIYF
j_call: TRBJ2-2; clone_size: NA; v_call: TRBV6-6; d_call: TRBD1; cdr3_nt: TGTGCCAGCAGTCGACCGGGACAGGATAACACCGGGGAGCTGTTTTTT; cdr3_aa: CASSRPGQDNTGELFF